This record covers a single TCR beta chain. Assay used: immunoSEQ multiplex PCR; TCRdb lists only in-frame clones, some missing. The top ten clones hold about 0.38% of a sample with about 57,000 clones, about nine tenths of them seen once. The data derive from a study of T cell changes during pregnancy in multiple sclerosis. The CDR3 has 15 residues. Germline CDR1 and CDR2: SGDLS and YYNGEE. The V gene end was trimmed by 3 bases and the J gene end by 7 bases; junction bases not matched to a gene: 12. The chain employs TRBV9 and TRBJ2-5; 7 nucleotides agree with TRBD2. The source material was CD4+ T cells from peripheral blood mononuclear cells, sampled in the third trimester of pregnancy. The TCR was taken from a female donor with multiple sclerosis, enrolled in a pregnancy study. The CDR3 bases are TGTGCCAGCAGCGCGGGGACTATAGGATTTCCGACCCAGTACTTC. Its translation is CASSAGTIGFPTQYF.